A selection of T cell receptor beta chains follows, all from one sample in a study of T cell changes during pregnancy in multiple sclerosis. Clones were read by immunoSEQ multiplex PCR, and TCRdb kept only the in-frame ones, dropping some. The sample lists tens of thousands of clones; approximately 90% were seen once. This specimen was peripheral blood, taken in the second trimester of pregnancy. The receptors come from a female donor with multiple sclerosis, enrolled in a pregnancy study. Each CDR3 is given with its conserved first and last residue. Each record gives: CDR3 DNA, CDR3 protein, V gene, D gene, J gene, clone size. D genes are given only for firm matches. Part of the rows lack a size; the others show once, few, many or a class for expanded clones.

TGTGCCTGGAGTGCAGGGGTGGACAGAGTCTACGAGCAGTACTTC CAWSAGVDRVYEQYF TRBV30 - TRBJ2-7 -
TGTGCCAGCAGTGACGGGACAGGGAGGAGTGGCTACACCTTC CASSDGTGRSGYTF TRBV6-5 TRBD1 TRBJ1-2 few
TGTGCCAGCAGCGACAGGGGTGGCTACACCTTC CASSDRGGYTF TRBV9 TRBD1 TRBJ1-2 -
TGTGCCAGCTCACCACCGGGAGGGATAGGTACGCAGTATTTT CASSPPGGIGTQYF TRBV18 TRBD2 TRBJ2-3 -
TGTGCCAGCAGTGATCTTGACAGTTACGAGCAGTACTTC CASSDLDSYEQYF TRBV25-1 - TRBJ2-7 -
TGTGCCAGCAGCGTAGCGGACGGGGACACTGAAGCTTTCTTT CASSVADGDTEAFF TRBV9 - TRBJ1-1 -
TGTGCCAGCAACCAGGGTACCCACTACGAGCAGTACTTC CASNQGTHYEQYF TRBV7-2 - TRBJ2-7 -
TGTGCCAGCAGGATGAACGCGGGGGGCGGTTCACCCCTCCACTTT CASRMNAGGGSPLHF TRBV7-3 - TRBJ1-6 once
TGTGCCAGCAGTTTCCCAGCCGGGACAGGGGGCAATCAGCCCCAGCATTTT CASSFPAGTGGNQPQHF TRBV2 TRBD1 TRBJ1-5 -
TGTGCCAGCAGCGTATGGGGCGGGACTCACAATGAGCAGTTCTTC CASSVWGGTHNEQFF TRBV9 - TRBJ2-1 -
TGTGCCAGCTCGCCTACCCCGGATACGCAGTATTTT CASSPTPDTQYF TRBV18 - TRBJ2-3 -
TGTGCCAGCAGTGACTCCGGGGATTATAGTGGCTACACCTTC CASSDSGDYSGYTF TRBV6-4 - TRBJ1-2 -
TGTGCCTGGAGCAGGGTCCACCCCTACGAGCAGTACTTC CAWSRVHPYEQYF TRBV30 - TRBJ2-7 -
TGTGCCAGTAGTATCCCCAGGGTGCACGAGCCCCAGCATTTT CASSIPRVHEPQHF TRBV19 - TRBJ1-5 -
TGTGCCAGCAGCTTGGGACAGGGCTCGGAGCCCCAGCATTTT CASSLGQGSEPQHF TRBV5-6 TRBD1 TRBJ1-5 -
TGTGCCAGCAGCCCGGCGGGGGCTGGAAACACCATATATTTT CASSPAGAGNTIYF TRBV7-6 - TRBJ1-3 once
TGTGCCAGCAGCTTGGGGGCAGGGACGCAGTATTTT CASSLGAGTQYF TRBV7-8 - TRBJ2-3 many
TGTGCCAGCATTCCCGTACGGGGGGCCGCCTGGGGGACCCAGTACTTC CASIPVRGAAWGTQYF TRBV7-3 - TRBJ2-5 once
TGTGCCAGCTCACAAGACTTACACGGGACTGAAGCTTTCTTT CASSQDLHGTEAFF TRBV18 - TRBJ1-1 -
TGTGCCAGCTCACCACTACTAGCGGACACAGATACGCAGTATTTT CASSPLLADTDTQYF TRBV18 TRBD2 TRBJ2-3 -
TGTGCCATCAGTGAGTCCGGACTAGCGGGGGCCCTGGAGCAGTTCTTC CAISESGLAGALEQFF TRBV10-3 TRBD2 TRBJ2-1 -
TGTGCCAGCAGTCCGGGACTAGTTATTGAGCAGTTCTTC CASSPGLVIEQFF TRBV5-6 TRBD2 TRBJ2-1 -
TGCGCCAGCAGCCAAGACCCGAGCGGGGACCTATACAATGAGCAGTTCTTC CASSQDPSGDLYNEQFF TRBV4-1 TRBD2 TRBJ2-1 once
TGTGCTAGTGGTCCCGGGGGCGGGGGGCACTACAATGAGCAGTTCTTC CASGPGGGGHYNEQFF TRBV12-5 TRBD2 TRBJ2-1 once
TGTGCCAGCACCCGTGGGGGGTCGTGGGCGAACACTGAAGCTTTCTTT CASTRGGSWANTEAFF TRBV9 - TRBJ1-1 -
TGTGCCTGGATGTCTTGGGTGGGAAGGGGAGGACGAGAGACCCAGTACTTC CAWMSWVGRGGRETQYF TRBV30 - TRBJ2-5 -
TGTGCCAGCAGCCGACTAGCGGGAGATACCGGGGAGCTGTTTTTT CASSRLAGDTGELFF TRBV6-4 TRBD2 TRBJ2-2 -
TGTGCCAGCTCACCACCAGGACAGGTGGCTGAAGCTTTCTTT CASSPPGQVAEAFF TRBV18 TRBD1 TRBJ1-1 few
TGTGCCAGCAGCCAAGCATTAGATAGCGGGGCGGCAGATACGCAGTATTTT CASSQALDSGAADTQYF TRBV4-2 TRBD2 TRBJ2-3 -
TGCGCCAGCAGCTTGGCCTGGCAGGGGGGCAGCGAGCAGTACTTC CASSLAWQGGSEQYF TRBV5-1 - TRBJ2-7 few
TGTGCCAGCAGTTACTCGACCCGGGGAGGCACAGATACGCAGTATTTT CASSYSTRGGTDTQYF TRBV6-5 - TRBJ2-3 -
TGTGCCAGCAGCTGGGACAGGGGCGGTGAAGCTTTCTTT CASSWDRGGEAFF TRBV7-8 TRBD1 TRBJ1-1 once